Presented here are 4 T cell receptor beta chains from one specimen sequenced in a study of blood T cell repertoires in COVID-19. Some clones are missing from TCRdb's copy, which holds only in-frame ones; the method was immunoSEQ multiplex PCR. This sample has 100,000 to 120,000 clones; 65% to 80% occur once, and the top ten carry 1.8%. Sequencing was performed on peripheral blood. These receptors originate from a woman aged 35 to 49 with acute or convalescent COVID-19.

The rearrangement uses TRBV19 and TRBJ2-7, with a weak D call TRBD1 (6 bases). This CDR3 is 15 amino acids long. The germline V gene encodes CDR1 LNHDA and CDR2 SQIVND (reference sequence). Trimming removed 1 base from V and 3 bases from J, with 13 bases in between. This chain's CDR3 is CASSIADSSVYEQYF. Here the CDR3 DNA reads TGTGCCAGTAGTATAGCGGACAGCTCCGTCTACGAGCAGTACTTC.

The V call is TRBV28, the J call TRBJ1-2, with 9 bases lining up with TRBD1. CDR3 length: 13 amino acids. Germline assignment: CDR1 MDHEN and CDR2 SYDVKM. J was trimmed by 7 bases and V by 8 bases; bases with no gene match: 8. The CDR3 here is CASSQDRGGGYTF. For the CDR3, the DNA is TGTGCCAGCTCACAGGACAGGGGTGGTGGCTACACCTTC.

V and J are TRBV28 and TRBJ1-1; unclear D gene. The CDR3 is 14 residues long. The V end lost 3 bases, the J end lost 0 bases, and 8 bases lay between the germline ends. Germline lookup yields CDR1 MDHEN and CDR2 SYDVKM. This chain's CDR3 is CASSFGIMNTEAFF. In nucleotides, the CDR3 is TGTGCCAGCAGTTTCGGGATCATGAACACTGAAGCTTTCTTT.

The chain combines TRBV6-5 with TRBJ2-1, with D tentatively TRBD2 (7 bases). This CDR3 contains 15 residues. CDR1 and CDR2 from the germline V gene are MNHEY and SVGAGI. Trimming left V 5 bases short and J 6 bases short, with 17 bases between. CDR3 nucleotide sequence: TGTGCCAGCAGTACCCCCCATGGGGGGGCCAATGAGCAGTTCTTC. Protein: CASSTPHGGANEQFF.